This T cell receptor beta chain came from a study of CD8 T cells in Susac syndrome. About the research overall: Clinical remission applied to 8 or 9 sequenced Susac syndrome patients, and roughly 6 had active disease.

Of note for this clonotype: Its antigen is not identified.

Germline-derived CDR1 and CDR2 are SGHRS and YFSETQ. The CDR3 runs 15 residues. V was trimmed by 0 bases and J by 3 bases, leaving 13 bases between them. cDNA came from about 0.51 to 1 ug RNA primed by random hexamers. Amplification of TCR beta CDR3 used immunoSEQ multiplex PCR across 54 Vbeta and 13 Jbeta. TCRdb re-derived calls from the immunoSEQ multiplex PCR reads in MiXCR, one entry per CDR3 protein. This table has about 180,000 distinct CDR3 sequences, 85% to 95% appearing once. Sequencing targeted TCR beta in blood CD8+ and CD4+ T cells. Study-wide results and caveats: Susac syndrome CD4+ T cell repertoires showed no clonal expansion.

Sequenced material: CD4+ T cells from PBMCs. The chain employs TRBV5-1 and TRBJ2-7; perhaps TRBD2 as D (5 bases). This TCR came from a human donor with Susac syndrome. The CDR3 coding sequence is TGCGCCAGCAGCTTGGAGCCGGGTGAGGGCTACGAGCAGTACTTC. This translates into CASSLEPGEGYEQYF.